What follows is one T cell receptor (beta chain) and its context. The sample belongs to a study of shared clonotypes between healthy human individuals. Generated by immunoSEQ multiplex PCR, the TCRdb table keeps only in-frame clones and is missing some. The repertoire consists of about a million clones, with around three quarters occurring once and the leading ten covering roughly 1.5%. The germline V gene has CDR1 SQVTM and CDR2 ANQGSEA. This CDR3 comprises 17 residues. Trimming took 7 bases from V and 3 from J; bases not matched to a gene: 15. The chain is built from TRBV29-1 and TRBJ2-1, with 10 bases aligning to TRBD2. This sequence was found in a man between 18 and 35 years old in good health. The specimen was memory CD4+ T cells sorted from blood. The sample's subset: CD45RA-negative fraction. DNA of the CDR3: TGCAGCGCTCCTTTCGGCGCTGCTAGCGGGGGCTACAATGAGCAGTTCTTC. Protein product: CSAPFGAASGGYNEQFF.